This TCR beta chain originates from a study of radiation and T cells in renal cell carcinoma. Study-level information: Nephrectomy followed 15 Gy stereotactic body radiation by 4 weeks.

CDR1 and CDR2 (germline): SGHDN, FVKESK. V shed 1 base, J shed 5 bases, and the junction held 5 bases outside the gene matches. The CDR3 extends over 16 amino acids. Sequencing was performed with immunoSEQ multiplex PCR; in TCRdb, only in-frame clones are kept and a portion is missing. The data hold some 120,000 clones, with approximately 90% observed a single time. Indicated time point: blood 2 weeks post-SBRT. Treatment specified: 15 Gy SBRT to primary tumor, nephrectomy 4 weeks later. The tumor was a clear cell renal cell carcinoma. Regarding the study as a whole: Without pretreatment biopsies, baseline tumor clonotype presence was undetermined.

With respect to this clone: Its matching antigen is unknown.

The sequence was obtained from a woman in her 70s with renal cell carcinoma. The starting material was blood, obtained from a patient whose treatment included radiotherapy and nephrectomy. J is TRBJ1-6 and V is TRBV14; 7 nucleotides match TRBD1. The CDR3 loop is CASSQGGDRDNSPLHF. In DNA, the CDR3 is TGTGCCAGCAGCCAAGGAGGGGACAGAGATAATTCACCCCTCCACTTT.